The entry that follows covers one T cell receptor beta chain sequence. The investigators reverse transcribed all of the isolated RNA, so they sequenced expressed TCRB transcripts. TCRdb's table, derived via immunoSEQ multiplex PCR, lists solely in-frame clones and lacks some. The sample lists roughly 170,000 clones; less than 15% were seen once. This sample is part of a study of beta chain features in type 1 diabetes. The TCR sequence derives from a woman aged 18-29 years in good health. Source material: central memory CD4+ T cells from blood.

The CDR3 DNA sequence: TGTGCCAGCAGCCAAGACGGGACTAGGGTCTACGAGCAGTACTTC. Protein: CASSQDGTRVYEQYF. V gene TRBV4-2 combines with J gene TRBJ2-7, with 8 positions matching TRBD2. V shed 0 bases, J shed 3 bases, and the junction held 4 bases outside the gene matches. The CDR3 contains 15 residues. The germline V gene has CDR1 LGHNA and CDR2 YNFKEQ.